Described below is a single T cell receptor (beta chain) sequence and its context. Per germline, CDR1 MNHEY and CDR2 SMNVEV (reference sequence). The length of the CDR3 is 16 residues. With 3 bases clipped from V and 4 bases from J, the junction kept 6 bases outside the gene matches. Participants spanned ages about 18 to 100 years and resided in 20 to 25 US areas. Data came from immunoSEQ multiplex PCR; TCRdb stores just in-frame clones and leaves some out. The data contain some 300,000 clones, approximately 90% of them singletons. The data derive from a study of blood T cell repertoires in COVID-19. The sequencing sample was made of PBMCs or T cells enriched from blood (not recorded which). V is TRBV27 and J is TRBJ2-2; 9 bases align to TRBD2. The clonotype was recovered from a woman aged 60-70 years in a cohort exposed to, infected with or recovered from COVID-19 (not recorded which). The CDR3 DNA follows: TGTGCCAGCAGTTTGTTAGCGGGAGCCAGCACCGGGGAGCTGTTTTTT. Amino acids: CASSLLAGASTGELFF.